This T cell receptor beta chain is drawn from a study of shared clonotypes between healthy human individuals (TCRdb year 2020). For the study in its entirety: A couple of women and a few men aged 18 to 49 years were included in the cohort. Libraries were prepared and TCR repertoires were sequenced by different laboratories using diverse techniques, in order to increase sequencing depth and limit assay-specific biases. Per donor, three plates each were used for CD4 naive and CD4 memory, two for CD8 naive, and one for CD8 memory. To estimate repertoire size and how much clonotypes are shared between individuals, the study performed deep sequencing of blood TCR repertoires from a few healthy adults. Per donor, leukapheresis produced somewhere between about 0.85 and 10 billion PBMCs.

Using the deep immunoSEQ assay, TCR CDR3 regions were amplified from genomic DNA by multiplex PCR. Extracted genomic DNA from each cell subset was distributed evenly across all wells of several immunoSEQ 96-well plates, and each plate was treated as a replicate. For sorted subsets, around 0.2 ug genomic DNA, equal to 25,000 to 35,000 T cell genomes, was loaded into each replicate PCR. Purified libraries were quantified with a Qubit 3.0 fluorometer, sized on a Bioanalyzer 2100, and re-quantified with the KAPA Library Quantification kit. A separate single-read 150-cycle Illumina NextSeq 550 flow cell was used to sequence each immunoSEQ 96-well plate. Per the authors' processing: Because the immunoSEQ output included only junctional sequences and no quality scores, the filtering could not be the same as the filtering used for full-length reads. To assign V/J genes and CDR3, sequences were annotated against IMGT germline references using PyIR, a Python wrapper for IgBLAST v1.9. Reads with weak V/J assignments (E-value above 1e-6), missing CDR3, stop codons, out-of-frame junctions, or ambiguous translated residues were removed. A V3J clonotype was defined by an identical inferred V gene, J gene, and CDR3 amino acid sequence. To compute the percentage overlap between repertoires, the number of shared unique clonotypes was divided by the size of the smaller repertoire. Three approaches were used to assess repertoire richness: RTK rarefaction, the Chao1 estimator, and Recon v2.1 estimates of unobserved clonotypes. Generation probabilities were computed with OLGA for all TCRbeta clonotypes obtained by the gDNA method from several donors. Imported from immuneACCESS, the table was reduced by TCRdb to in-frame sequences with V and J called. These copies leave out some clones; in studies compared against another copy, an unresolved V gene accounts for under half, and the cause of the remainder is not known. V, J and clone size are those of that table, while D and trimming were read from the DNA. The sample table records roughly 1,500,000 clones; 95% to 99% of these occur just once. Of the sample, approximately 0.45% falls within the top ten clones.

In regard to this clone: The antigen this receptor binds is unknown. No much larger clone is present one base from it, and per-base qualities are unavailable.

From the cysteine through the phenylalanine, the CDR3 covers 14 amino acids. The entry retains the CDR3 DNA only, 42 bases that are in frame from base 1. Deletion took 7 bases off V and 10 bases off J, with a span of 20 bases between the germline ends. The donors were healthy, HIV-negative adults with no recently reported acute infections or vaccinations. All donors were Caucasian adults living in Nashville, Tennessee, USA. Magnetic negative selection was used to enrich CD4+ T cells, after which naive cells were positively selected on CD45RA and the negative fraction became the memory subset. After blood collection by leukapheresis, PBMCs were isolated using Ficoll-Histopaque density gradient centrifugation and then cryopreserved in the vapor phase of liquid nitrogen. Analytical flow cytometry was used to check the purity and quantity of every magnetically sorted T cell population. Genomic DNA was isolated from every sorted fraction and measured by UV absorbance on a Nanodrop 2000c.

What the work shows at the level of the full study, not this receptor alone: Even with the large sequencing depth, rarefaction of the sorted-subset datasets indicated that sequencing was incomplete. About 5% of naive CD4, approximately 3.7% of naive CD8, approximately 2.2% of memory CD4, and about 0.4% of memory CD8 clonotypes were shared across four donors. Sampling was restricted to blood, and TCR repertoires in tissues likely differ from the TCR repertoires found in blood. Pairwise subsampling led to the expectation that sequencing depth would affect the degree of clonotype sharing among donors. Naive subsets generally had larger estimated clonotype richness than memory subsets did. Compared with non-shared clonotypes, the clonotypes found in all four sorted-subset donors had higher generation probabilities. The small number of donors limited the genetic and exposure-history diversity represented.

The sequence links TRBV23-1 to TRBJ2-1; the D call could be TRBD1 or TRBD2, with each sharing 6 bases. TRBV23-1 is classed as an ORF, of uncertain function. The receptor's source is a man aged 30 to 45 in good health. The sample taken for sequencing was naive CD4+ T cells sorted from blood. According to the study, the label for this sample's cell subset or site signals: CD45RA+ positively selected. The nucleotide sequence is given as TGCGCCAGCACCCTATGGCGGAGGGGGGACGAGCAGTTCTTC. It is translated as CASTLWRRGDEQFF.